The source of this TCR beta chain is a study of T cells in Graves' hyperthyroidism and ophthalmopathy (dated by TCRdb to the late 2010s). The study in broad terms: Peripheral blood was sampled at the time of initial diagnosis, prior to any treatment. The paper describes TCR Vbeta CDR3 sequencing of more than 120 peripheral blood samples, made up of 40 to 45 ophthalmopathy patients, around 78 hyperthyroidism patients and 17 progressor patients. In addition, the study compared T-cell repertoires in thyroid tissue and in blood from six Graves' hyperthyroidism patients. An independent validation cohort of around 19 hyperthyroidism patients and over 15 patients who later progressed to ophthalmopathy tested prospective prediction of ophthalmopathy. Once sampling was done, hyperthyroidism patients were given methimazole at a starting dose of 30 mg daily, whereas ophthalmopathy patients were given high-dose intravenous methylprednisolone. The 75 to 100 discovery patients were divided at random into training and test sets in a 7:3 ratio. A discovery cohort of about 100 patients, fewer than 50 with Graves' ophthalmopathy and 55 to 60 with stable Graves' hyperthyroidism, was used to find distinguishing TCR V-J signatures. Beyond this particular receptor, the publication reports: Blood samples also contained most of the expanded thyroid clonotypes (frequency above 0.001), which suggests that blood repertoires may reflect thyroid immune responses. Sample size was not statistically predetermined, and blinding of investigators to group allocation was not performed. In validation, the model predicted progression to ophthalmopathy a median of approximately 6.6 months before onset, with roughly 71% sensitivity and 72.22% specificity. In cross-validation, a model built on a 13 V-J signature told ophthalmopathy apart from stable hyperthyroidism with just under 90% sensitivity and roughly 83% specificity, and in testing the same model reached 80%/75%.

About this clonotype itself: Its specific antigen is unknown. The input lacks base qualities; no much larger clone sits a single base away.

Amplification of TCR beta CDR3 regions was carried out from RNA transcripts. A first-round RT-PCR of the TCR CDR3 used the HTBI primer set with the Qiagen OneStep RT-PCR kit. A second multiplex PCR round built the libraries, followed by size selection and purification. The libraries were sequenced on an Illumina HiSeq2000 using paired-end 100 bp reads. The authors' analysis ran thus. SOAPnuke was used to process the raw data, removing reads that contained adapters or uncalled bases, had a mean Phred below 15, or lacked an exact match to the constant primer or identifier. COPE v1.2.5 was used to merge high-quality paired reads, and clonotypes were defined as unique nucleotide sequences. Clonotypes were aligned to IMGT TRBV, TRBD and TRBJ reference segments using MiTCR v1.1. Only V-J combinations with frequency above 0.0001, covering about 99% of repertoires, were analysed. The TCS score was defined as F50 (clonal expansion) divided by E x V (chaos), with BLOSUM62-based TCRdist calculated between CDR3 peptides within each V-J. Welch's t-statistics and random forest reduced around 550 V-J features to 13, which were used in a naive Bayes classifier (R e1071). TCRdb itself trimmed the public reads at Q25 with fastp, ran MiXCR and retained productive beta chains. Each CDR3 protein appears once, grouped with its most common genes and DNA. These V and J calls rely on TCRdb rather than the paper's analysis. The sample table shows 650,000 to 850,000 distinct CDR3 sequences, and around 20% are seen once. Roughly a sixth of the sample rests with the top ten.

CDR1 and CDR2, looked up from the germline V gene (reference sequence), are DFQATT and SNEGSKA. Trimmed from V: 6 bases; trimmed from J: 2 bases; junction bases lacking a gene match: 9. The CDR3 spans 14 residues, from the cysteine through the phenylalanine. Just the 42-base CDR3 DNA is kept, in frame starting at base 1. Hyperthyroidism patients were newly diagnosed, had a disease duration of under 2 months, and were aged 18 to 65 years. Exclusion was applied to patients with uncontrolled infections, other autoimmune diseases, pregnancy or lactation. Diagnoses were established on the basis of clinical symptoms, serum thyroxine and TRAb, thyroid ultrasound, and orbital computed tomography. Blood from progressor patients was collected at the time of first diagnosis with hyperthyroidism, before any ophthalmopathy symptoms had appeared. PBMCs were separated from 7.5 to 10 ml of fresh peripheral blood using Ficoll-Paque density gradient centrifugation. Progressor patients were first diagnosed with Graves' hyperthyroidism and then developed ophthalmopathy during follow-up. Total RNA was extracted with Trizol reagent, and quality was checked on an Agilent 2100 Bioanalyzer.

The clonotype was recovered from a woman in her 50s with Graves' hyperthyroidism that later progressed to Graves' ophthalmopathy. Sample: blood. This sequence uses TRBV20-1 and TRBJ2-7, with 8 bases matching TRBD1. The CDR3 in this case is CSATRTGPTYEQYF. Here is the DNA: TGCAGTGCGACCCGGACAGGGCCAACCTACGAGCAGTACTTC.